This entry features one T cell receptor (beta chain) sequence. What it binds is not known. The data derive from a study of siplizumab effects on memory and regulatory T cells. Using a few donor pairs, the authors sequenced unstimulated naive, memory, effector memory and TEMRA subsets. The method was immunoSEQ multiplex PCR; TCRdb's version includes in-frame clones alone and lacks a portion of them. The repertoire holds roughly 64,000 clones, with approximately 96% as singletons. The CDR3 length is 14 residues. V was pared by 7 bases and J by 2 bases, with 15 bases between. The V gene's germline CDR1 is SGHDT and CDR2 YYEEEE. General study results and limits: A significant reduction in alloreactive sequences traceable to unstimulated CD4+ memory cells was produced by siplizumab. Under siplizumab, an average roughly 69% of mappable alloreactive CD4+ clones were Treg-derived, compared with around 25% in controls. Naive T cells were seen as more diverse than memory cells and as major alloresponse contributors.

The sequenced sample was naive CD8+ T cells sorted from blood. The receptor's source is a human donor in good health. V gene TRBV5-6 combines with J gene TRBJ1-1; possibly TRBD1 for D (5 bases). DNA for the CDR3: TGTGCCAGCTTGGGACTCATGGCCAACACTGAAGCTTTCTTT. This encodes CASLGLMANTEAFF. Full variable domain (outside the CDR3, taken from reference TRBV5-6 and TRBJ1-1): DAGVTQSPTHLIKTRGQQVTLRCSPKSGHDTVSWYQQALGQGPQFIFQYYEEEERQRGNFPDRFSGHQFPNYSSELNVNALLLGDSALYLCASLGLMANTEAFFGQGTRLTVV.